This T cell receptor beta chain was found in a study of T cell responses to AZD1222 COVID-19 vaccine (TCRdb year 2021). For the wider study: A total of 233 trial participants underwent TCR sequencing, of whom 207 had received two doses of AZD1222 and some 25 had received two doses of the MenACWY control vaccine. Trial participants were enrolled by age into 18-55, 56-69 and 70-plus year subgroups, with roughly 150, 30 and 60 TCR-sequenced participants respectively.

Findings and caveats that apply to the study as a whole: A significant rise in spike-specific TCR breadth and depth was observed after two AZD1222 doses relative to day 0 and relative to MenACWY recipients. Participants were mostly white British, with more females than males. The authors suggested clonal diversity may have been underestimated. Reportedly, almost half of the unique spike-specific TCRs recognized epitopes lying outside the regions that are mutated in the B.1.351 and B.1.1.7 variants. Conclusions about previously exposed vaccinees are limited, since just five or six AZD1222 recipients were seropositive for SARS-CoV-2 at baseline. No day 14 peak-response samples were available, so repertoires were characterized only after the peak T cell response. The 56-69-year group was small, and its depth increase did not reach significance, likely because of low power. The whole spike protein was spanned by vaccine-associated CD4 TCRs, and dominant responses were seen in regions 160-218 and 743-854.

Inclusive of the bounding cysteine and phenylalanine, the CDR3 is 12 residues long. Of all the DNA, just the CDR3 is kept, 36 bases in frame from base 1. The CDR1 and CDR2 encoded by the germline V gene are SGHVS and FQNEAQ. The trim is 5 bases for V and 5 bases for J, with a gap of 9 bases between the germline ends. Concerning this clone itself: Its antigen is unknown. Qualities for individual bases were not recorded, and no much larger clone is one base off.

The CDR3 regions of human TCRbeta chains were analyzed by immunosequencing. In the paper's pipeline: TCRs in the repertoires were matched against a reference library of SARS-CoV-2-specific TCRs that had been generated with the MIRA antigen-specificity platform. Breadth meant the fraction of unique TCRs that were SARS-CoV-2-associated, whereas depth meant the fraction of total T cells that were SARS-CoV-2-associated. Using the MIRA data, each spike-specific TCR was assigned both to the spike region to which the TCR was reactive and to a CD4 or CD8 class. Log10-transformed breadth and depth values were compared by one-way ANOVA with Sidak's multiple comparisons tests. Drawn from immuneACCESS, this table holds only the in-frame rearrangements with V and J called that TCRdb kept. Clones are partly lost; checked studies trace under half to an unresolved V gene and leave the rest unexplained. The DNA was the basis for D and trimming; V, J and clone size are from that table. This sample has around 180,000 clones in its table, and roughly 94% of those were observed once. The ten most abundant clones make up around 1.5% of the sample.

The sample's time point label is to be understood as: about 28 days (+/-7) after the second vaccine dose. Because spike-specific TCR depth and breadth did not differ between the two schedules, AZD1222 recipients who got a second dose at roughly 4 weeks were pooled with those who got a second dose at roughly 12 weeks. Samples from vaccinated people were obtained from the UK trials COV001 and COV002, which included a single-blind randomized controlled phase 2/3 trial of AZD1222 (ChAdOx1 nCoV-19) in healthy adults. For TCRbeta chain sequencing, PBMC samples from trial participants were taken at day 0 and at day 28 after the second dose.

The origin of this receptor is an adult who received the AZD1222 COVID-19 vaccine. In this chain, TRBV7-8 is recombined with TRBJ2-5, with the D segment identity uncertain. Material: peripheral blood, obtained 28 days after the second AZD1222 dose. The nucleotide sequence is TGTGCCAGCAGCCCGGTGGGGGAGACCCAGTACTTC. Its protein product is CASSPVGETQYF.